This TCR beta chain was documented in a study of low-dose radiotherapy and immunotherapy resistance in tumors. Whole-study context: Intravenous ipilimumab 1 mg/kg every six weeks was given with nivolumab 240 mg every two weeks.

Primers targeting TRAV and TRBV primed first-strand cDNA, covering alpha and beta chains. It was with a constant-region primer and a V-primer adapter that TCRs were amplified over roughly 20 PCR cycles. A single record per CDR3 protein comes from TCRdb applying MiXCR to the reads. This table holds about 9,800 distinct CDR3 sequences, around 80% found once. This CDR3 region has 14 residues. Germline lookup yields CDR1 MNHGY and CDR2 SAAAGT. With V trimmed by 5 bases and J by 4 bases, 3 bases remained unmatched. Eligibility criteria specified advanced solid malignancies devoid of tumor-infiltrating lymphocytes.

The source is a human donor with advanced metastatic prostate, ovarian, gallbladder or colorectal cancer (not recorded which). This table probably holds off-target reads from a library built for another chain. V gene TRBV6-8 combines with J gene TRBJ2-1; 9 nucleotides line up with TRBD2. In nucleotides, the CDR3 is TGTGCCAGCAGTCGGACTAGCGAGTACAATGAGCAGTTCTTC. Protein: CASSRTSEYNEQFF.